What follows are 26 T cell receptor beta chains derived from one specimen sequenced in a study of shared clonotypes between healthy human individuals. Sequencing used immunoSEQ multiplex PCR; TCRdb keeps in-frame clones, though not all of them. The table has nearly 500,000 clones, approximately 80% seen once. Sequencing used PBMCs. The receptors stem from a middle-aged woman in good health. Some clones in this sample may be carry-over from other donors' samples.

This chain joins TRBV27 and TRBJ1-5; no definite D call. The ends were cut back, 0 bases at V and 3 bases at J, with 9 bases in the middle. The germline CDR1 and CDR2 sequences are MNHEY and SMNVEV (reference sequence). The CDR3 totals 15 residues. CDR3 in amino acids: CASSLSGVHNQPQHF. The CDR3 DNA follows: TGTGCCAGCAGTTTATCTGGGGTTCACAATCAGCCCCAGCATTTT.

The chain carries TRBV19 and TRBJ2-7; D is unresolved. CDR1 LNHDA and CDR2 SQIVND come from the germline V gene (reference sequence). The CDR3 runs 14 residues. V lost 3 bases to trimming and J lost 0 bases, with 9 bases between them. The CDR3 reads CASSILVSSYEQYF. As DNA, the CDR3 is TGTGCCAGTAGTATTTTAGTAAGCTCCTACGAGCAGTACTTC. Complete variable domain (other parts from reference TRBV19 and TRBJ2-7): DGGITQSPKYLFRKEGQNVTLSCEQNLNHDAMYWYRQDPGQGLRLIYYSQIVNDFQKGDIAEGYSVSREKKESFPLTVTSAQKNPTAFYLCASSILVSSYEQYFGPGTRLTVT.

Of note for this clone: Just one base apart from a much larger clone, this may be a read error. The chain links TRBV5-5 to TRBJ1-2; D gene uncertain. V was clipped by 0 bases and J by 4 bases, with 4 bases between them. The CDR3 runs 12 residues. CDR1 is SGHKS and CDR2 is YYEKEE in the germline V gene (reference sequence). CDR3 amino acids: CASSLDSYGYTF. CDR3 sequence (DNA): TGTGCCAGCAGCTTGGACAGCTATGGCTACACCTTC.

V and J are TRBV27 and TRBJ2-7; TRBD2 agrees at 7 bases. This CDR3 has 16 amino acids. Germline CDR1 and CDR2: MNHEY and SMNVEV (reference sequence). V gave up 6 bases and J gave up 1 base; unmatched junction bases: 12. CDR3 loop: CASSPLGGRRSYEQYF. CDR3 DNA: TGTGCCAGCAGCCCCCTCGGGGGGAGAAGGTCCTACGAGCAGTACTTC.

Note on this clone: Compared with germline, one end of the junction differs, possibly owing to a read error. The chain joins TRBV2 to TRBJ2-3; no reliable D call. This CDR3 region has 14 residues. The germline gives CDR1 SNHLY, CDR2 FYNNEI. The CDR3 loop is CASREDGRTDTQYF. CDR3 nucleotide sequence: TGTGCCAGCAGGGAAGACGGTCGCACAGATACGCAGTATTTT.

The V gene is TRBV5-4, the J gene TRBJ2-1; 14 bases map to TRBD2. The CDR3 runs 16 residues. In germline, CDR1 is SGHNT, CDR2 YYREEE (reference sequence). V lost 4 bases, J lost 2 bases, and 2 bases stayed unmatched. CDR3 protein: CASSTGLAGAYNEQFF. DNA of the CDR3: TGTGCCAGCAGCACGGGACTAGCGGGAGCCTACAATGAGCAGTTCTTC.

V and J are TRBV7-3 and TRBJ1-1, with D perhaps TRBD1 (6 bases). The germline V gene encodes CDR1 SGHTA and CDR2 FQGTGA. Between the trimmed V and J ends, which lost 4 bases and 1 base, there was a span of 13 bases. This CDR3 comprises 15 residues. The CDR3 here is CASSSVGGKNTEAFF. The CDR3 DNA sequence: TGTGCCAGCAGCTCCGTGGGGGGCAAGAACACTGAAGCTTTCTTT.

The chain joins TRBV5-4 to TRBJ2-5; tentatively, D is TRBD2 (5 bases). Per the germline V gene, CDR1 is SGHNT and CDR2 is YYREEE (reference sequence). Trimming took 4 bases from V and 4 from J, leaving 11 bases between them. CDR3 length equals 13 residues. CDR3 coding DNA: TGTGCCAGCAGCCGAGGAGGCGGAGAGACCCAGTACTTC. Encoded protein: CASSRGGGETQYF.

The chain employs TRBV15 and TRBJ2-7, with a tentative D call TRBD1 (6 bases). The V end was cut by 0 bases, the J end by 2 bases, with 11 bases between. The CDR3 length is 15 residues. The germline gives CDR1 LNHNV, CDR2 YYDKDF (reference sequence). CDR3 DNA: TGTGCCACCAGCAGAGATCCAGGGGCTACCTACGAGCAGTACTTC. This encodes CATSRDPGATYEQYF.

The rearrangement links TRBV7-2 to TRBJ2-5, with 7 nucleotides matching TRBD2. The J call may be faulty, since TRBJ2-7 better matches the DNA end. CDR3 size: 14 residues. From germline, CDR1 is SGHTA and CDR2 FQGNSA. CDR3 loop: CASTPASGAYEQYF. CDR3 nucleotides: TGTGCCAGCACTCCGGCTAGCGGCGCCTACGAGCAGTACTTC.

The V gene is TRBV28, the J gene TRBJ2-7; TRBD1 matches at 11 bases. The CDR3 runs 12 residues. Germline CDR1 is MDHEN and CDR2 is SYDVKM. V lost 7 bases, J lost 12 bases, and 8 bases stayed unmatched. The CDR3 DNA reads TGTGCCAGCAACACCCGCGGACAGGGGGCGTACTTC. Its translation: CASNTRGQGAYF.

The V gene is TRBV9, the J gene TRBJ1-1; D is unresolved. Germline loops: CDR1 SGDLS, CDR2 YYNGEE. The CDR3 is 15 amino acids. Trimming cost V 0 bases and J 4 bases, with 13 bases left between them. The CDR3 sequence is CASSVVMGGGTEAFF. The CDR3 bases are TGTGCCAGCAGCGTAGTTATGGGAGGCGGCACTGAAGCTTTCTTT.

The V gene is TRBV29-1, the J gene TRBJ2-1; 13 bases match TRBD2. In germline, CDR1 is SQVTM, CDR2 ANQGSEA. This CDR3 has 16 amino acids. Unmatched junction bases numbered 16, after V lost 7 bases and J lost 10 bases. The DNA for the CDR3 is TGCAGCGCTGGGGGTCAAGCGGGACTAGCGGGGAAGGAGCAGTTCTTC. Its translation is CSAGGQAGLAGKEQFF.

J is TRBJ2-3 and V is TRBV15, with unresolved D. The V gene lost 1 base and the J gene lost 1 base, with 6 bases spanning the gap. This CDR3 has 14 amino acids. Germline V lookup: CDR1 LNHNV, CDR2 YYDKDF (reference sequence). The CDR3 nucleotides are TGTGCCACCAGCAGAGTTCGCGGCACAGATACGCAGTATTTT. Amino acids: CATSRVRGTDTQYF.

The genes are TRBV10-3 and TRBJ2-2, with TRBD2 matching 15 bases. CDR3 length: 16 residues. Germline V CDR1 and CDR2: ENHRY, SYGVKD. After removal of 2 bases from V and 5 bases from J, the junction contained 0 bases not matched to a gene. The CDR3 DNA is TGTGCCATCAGTGAGGGGACTAGCGGGAGGACCGGGGAGCTGTTTTTT. Translation gives CAISEGTSGRTGELFF.

The V call is TRBV19, the J call TRBJ1-5; the D gene is possibly TRBD1 (6 bases). The CDR3 has 14 amino acids. Per germline, CDR1 LNHDA and CDR2 SQIVND (reference sequence). The ends were cut back, 6 bases at V and 1 base at J, with 10 bases in the middle. The DNA of the CDR3 is TGTGCCAGTAGCGGGGGCTGGAGCAATCAGCCCCAGCATTTT. It translates to CASSGGWSNQPQHF.

Comment on this clone: Just one base apart from a much larger clone, this may be a read error. CDR3: CASSSNTDTQYF. The CDR3 coding sequence is TGTGCCAGCAGCTCCAACACAGATACGCAGTATTTT. The V and J genes are TRBV11-2 and TRBJ2-3; D unclear. Germline V lookup: CDR1 SGHAT, CDR2 FQNNGV. Trimming took 4 bases from V and 2 from J, leaving 4 bases between them. CDR3 length: 12 residues.

The V and J genes are TRBV11-3 and TRBJ2-7, with 8 bases that match TRBD2. This CDR3 contains 15 residues. V trimming: 4 bases; J trimming: 5 bases; junction bases outside the gene matches: 10. Germline V gene data show CDR1 as SGHNT and CDR2 as YENEEA. The CDR3 DNA sequence: TGTGCCAGCAGCTCGGATGGGACTAGTAACAACGAGCAGTACTTC. Translating gives CASSSDGTSNNEQYF.

The chain carries TRBV7-2 and TRBJ2-7, with 8 bases aligning to TRBD2. Germline V gives CDR1 SGHTA, CDR2 FQGNSA. This CDR3 is built from 15 residues. With V trimmed by 6 bases and J by 0 bases, 7 bases remained unmatched. DNA of the CDR3: TGTGCCAGCAGTGACGTCACTAGCGGCTCCTACGAGCAGTACTTC. Protein product: CASSDVTSGSYEQYF.

Only one count was recorded for this clone. The CDR3, as DNA: TGTGCCAGCAGCCCGCGGGACAGGCCCGGGACCCAGTACTTC. As protein: CASSPRDRPGTQYF. The chain employs TRBV11-3 and TRBJ2-5, with 8 bases fitting TRBD1. Germline V lookup: CDR1 SGHNT, CDR2 YENEEA. This CDR3 has 14 amino acids. The trim removed 5 bases at V and 7 bases at J, leaving 9 bases unmatched.

CDR3 loop: CASSSHVVIRVPPYNEQFF. CDR3 nucleotide sequence: TGTGCCAGCAGCAGCCACGTCGTGATTCGGGTTCCACCCTACAATGAGCAGTTCTTC. The V gene is TRBV21-1, the J gene TRBJ2-1; TRBD2 is taken as the D call from the table, unchecked against the DNA. TRBV21-1 counts as a pseudogene. This CDR3 has 19 residues.

The chain recombines TRBV30 with TRBJ1-2; D not certain. CDR1 and CDR2 from the germline V gene are GTSNPN and SVGIG (reference sequence). The V end lost 1 base, the J end lost 7 bases, and 7 bases lay between the germline ends. The CDR3 has 11 amino acids. The DNA of the CDR3 is TGTGCCTGGAGTGAAAAGGGTGGCTACACCTTC. This gives the protein CAWSEKGGYTF.

This clone was detected once. The chain links TRBV30 to TRBJ2-3; the D is unclear. CDR1 is GTSNPN and CDR2 is SVGIG in the germline V gene (reference sequence). The CDR3 contains 12 residues. Trimming cost V 0 bases and J 5 bases, with 6 bases left between them. The CDR3 DNA reads TGTGCCTGGAGTGTACAAGTAGATACGCAGTATTTT. Its protein product is CAWSVQVDTQYF. Complete variable domain (other parts from reference TRBV30 and TRBJ2-3): SQTIHQWPATLVQPVGSPLSLECTVEGTSNPNLYWYRQAAGRGLQLLFYSVGIGQISSEVPQNLSASRPQDRQFILSSKKLLLSDSGFYLCAWSVQVDTQYFGPGTRLTVL.

This clone was counted between two and nine times. The chain couples TRBV28 to TRBJ1-5, with D maybe TRBD1 (5 bases). The CDR3 has 15 amino acids. The V gene's germline CDR1 is MDHEN and CDR2 SYDVKM. V was pared by 5 bases and J by 4 bases, with 15 bases between. In DNA form, the CDR3 reads TGTGCCAGCAGTGCAGGGAAACGGGGAAATCAGCCCCAGCATTTT. Translating it yields CASSAGKRGNQPQHF.

This chain links TRBV2 with TRBJ1-1; the match to TRBD1 covers 7 bases. V lost 6 bases to trimming and J lost 5 bases; unmatched junction nucleotides: 9. CDR3 size: 14 residues. Looked up from germline, CDR1 is SNHLY and CDR2 is FYNNEI. CDR3 bases: TGTGCCAGCAGGGACAGACAGGGTGTGACTGAAGCTTTCTTT. This codes for CASRDRQGVTEAFF.

On this clone itself: Only one base separates this from a far larger clonotype, so it likely reflects a read error. The sample has other DNA sequences that encode this CDR3 too. The chain carries TRBV7-9 and TRBJ1-1, with unresolved D. Deletions cut 0 bases from V and 5 bases from J, with 7 bases between. This CDR3 spans 13 amino acids. CDR1 is SEHNR, CDR2 FQNEAQ, per germline (reference sequence). The CDR3: CASSLAGRTEAFF. The CDR3 DNA reads TGTGCCAGCAGCTTAGCAGGGCGGACTGAAGCTTTCTTT.